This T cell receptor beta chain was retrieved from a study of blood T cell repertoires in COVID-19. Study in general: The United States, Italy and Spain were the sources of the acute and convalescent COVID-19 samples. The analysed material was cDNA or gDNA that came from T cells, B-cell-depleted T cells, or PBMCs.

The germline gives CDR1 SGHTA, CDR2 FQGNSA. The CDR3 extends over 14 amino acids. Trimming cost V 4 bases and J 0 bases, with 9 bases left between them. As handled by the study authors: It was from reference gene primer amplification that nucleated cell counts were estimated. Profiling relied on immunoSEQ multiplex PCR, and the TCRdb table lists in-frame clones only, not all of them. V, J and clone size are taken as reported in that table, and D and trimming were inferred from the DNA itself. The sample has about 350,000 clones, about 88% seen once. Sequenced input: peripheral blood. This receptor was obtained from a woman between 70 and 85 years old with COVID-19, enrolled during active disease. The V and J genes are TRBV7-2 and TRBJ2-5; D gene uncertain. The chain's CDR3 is CASSSDTYQETQYF. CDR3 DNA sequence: TGTGCCAGCAGCTCAGATACGTACCAAGAGACCCAGTACTTC.